This entry lists 9 T cell receptor beta chains sequenced from one sample in a study of CXCR3-negative and CXCR3-positive naive CD8 T cells. Through 5' RACE with UMI labels, the TRB cDNA libraries were prepared. From the 5' RACE reads, TCRdb lists one entry per CDR3 protein and no DNA. The record lists 38,000 or so distinct CDR3 sequences, of which the ten most abundant hold 13% to 15%. Sequenced: memory CD8+ T cells from blood. The receptors stem from a human donor in good health. Some clones in this sample may be carry-over from other donors' samples.

The V call is TRBV29-1, the J call TRBJ2-5; lacking DNA, the TRBD2 call made by TCRdb goes unchecked. Germline V gene data show CDR1 as SQVTM and CDR2 as ANQGSEA. The CDR3 runs 16 residues. CDR3: CSVDGGSGRSEETQYF.

The chain has TRBV11-2 and TRBJ2-3; there is no DNA to check the TCRdb D call of TRBD2. Germline lookup yields CDR1 SGHAT and CDR2 FQNNGV. The CDR3 is 17 residues long. CDR3 in amino acids: CASSDPAGGGITDTQYF.

The chain couples TRBV28 to TRBJ2-7; TCRdb's D call of TRBD1 is untestable without DNA. This CDR3 has 15 amino acids. Germline V gene sequence: CDR1 MDHEN, CDR2 SYDVKM. CDR3 sequence reads: CASSQTGTQTYEQYF.

The rearrangement uses TRBV12-3 or TRBV12-4 and TRBJ1-1. There are 11 residues in the CDR3. The CDR3 loop is CASNQGVVAFF.

The genes are TRBV29-1 and TRBJ2-2; TCRdb lists TRBD1, though no DNA is available to test this call. The CDR3 sequence is 16 residues long. The germline CDR1 and CDR2 sequences are SQVTM and ANQGSEA. The chain's CDR3 is CSVEGWGGLNTGELFF.

In terms of frequency, this clonotype is medium-sized (0.01 to 0.1%). The J gene is TRBJ2-1, the V gene TRBV20-1; TCRdb names TRBD2, which stays unverified in the absence of DNA. The CDR3 contains 13 residues. Germline-derived CDR1 and CDR2 are DFQATT and SNEGSKA (reference sequence). CDR3 loop: CSARRLAGNEQFF.

This clonotype counts as large by frequency. The V gene is TRBV7-8, the J gene TRBJ2-2; as DNA is missing, the TRBD1 call by TCRdb cannot be tested. The CDR3 runs 14 residues. Germline V CDR1 and CDR2: SGHVS, FQNEAQ. The CDR3 here is CASSLTEETGELFF.

The chain couples TRBV7-9 to TRBJ2-3; there is no DNA to check the TCRdb D call of TRBD2. CDR1 is SEHNR, CDR2 FQNEAQ, per germline (reference sequence). The CDR3 is 16 amino acids. CDR3 protein: CASSSIAGGSTDTQYF. Full variable domain (outside the CDR3, taken from reference TRBV7-9 and TRBJ2-3): DTGVSQNPRHKITKRGQNVTFRCDPISEHNRLYWYRQTLGQGPEFLTYFQNEAQLEKSRLLSDRFSAERPKGSFSTLEIQRTEQGDSAMYLCASSSIAGGSTDTQYFGPGTRLTVL.

CDR3 loop: CASSLGDSNQPQHF. This chain joins TRBV27 and TRBJ1-5. The length of the CDR3 is 14 residues. The germline V gene has CDR1 MNHEY and CDR2 SMNVEV (reference sequence).